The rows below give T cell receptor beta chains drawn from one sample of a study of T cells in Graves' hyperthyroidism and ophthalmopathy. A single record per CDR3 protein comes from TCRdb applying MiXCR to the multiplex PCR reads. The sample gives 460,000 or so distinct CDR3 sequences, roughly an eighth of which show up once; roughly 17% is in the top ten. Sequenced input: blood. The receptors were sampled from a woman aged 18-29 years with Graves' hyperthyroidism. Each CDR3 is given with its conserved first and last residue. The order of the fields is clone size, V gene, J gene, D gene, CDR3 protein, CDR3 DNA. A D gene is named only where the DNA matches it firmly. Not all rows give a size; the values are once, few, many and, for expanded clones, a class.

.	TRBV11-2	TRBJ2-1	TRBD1	CASSSRTGAGNEQFF	TGTGCCAGCAGCTCCCGGACAGGGGCGGGCAATGAGCAGTTCTTC
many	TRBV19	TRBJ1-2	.	CASSIPKGEDYGYTF	TGTGCCAGTAGTATACCCAAGGGGGAGGACTATGGCTACACCTTC
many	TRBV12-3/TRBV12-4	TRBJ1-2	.	CASSPRGRGYTYGYTF	TGTGCCAGCAGCCCTCGAGGAAGGGGCTACACCTATGGCTACACCTTC
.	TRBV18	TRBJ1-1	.	CASSPMQGRNTEAFF	TGTGCCAGCTCACCCATGCAGGGGAGGAACACTGAAGCTTTCTTT
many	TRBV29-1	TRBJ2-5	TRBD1	CSVGTGLETQYF	TGCAGCGTGGGGACAGGGTTGGAGACCCAGTACTTC
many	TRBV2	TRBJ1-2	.	CASSEAGGNYGYTF	TGTGCCAGCAGTGAGGCCGGTGGTAACTATGGCTACACCTTC
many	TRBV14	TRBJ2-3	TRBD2	CASRPTLIAGGRPDTQYF	TGTGCCAGCAGGCCGACCTTGATAGCGGGAGGGCGTCCAGATACGCAGTATTTT
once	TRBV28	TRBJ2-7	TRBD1	CASSSDREVDEQYF	TGTGCCAGCAGTTCGGACAGGGAGGTGGACGAGCAGTACTTC
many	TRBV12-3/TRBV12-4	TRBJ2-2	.	CASSSGTNGELFF	TGTGCCAGCAGTTCCGGGACCAACGGGGAGCTGTTTTTT
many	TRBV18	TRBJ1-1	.	CASSPAADTEAFF	TGTGCCAGCTCACCGGCGGCTGACACTGAAGCTTTCTTT
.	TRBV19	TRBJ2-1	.	CASSMRLGPYNEQFF	TGTGCCAGTAGTATGAGACTAGGGCCCTACAATGAGCAGTTCTTC
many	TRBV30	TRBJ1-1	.	CACWGGTEAFF	TGTGCCTGTTGGGGGGGGACAGAAGCTTTCTTT
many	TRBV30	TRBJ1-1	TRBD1	CAWRRQGGNTEAFF	TGTGCCTGGAGGAGACAGGGGGGCAACACTGAAGCTTTCTTT
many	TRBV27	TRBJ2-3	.	CASSRKRLTADTQYF	TGTGCCAGCAGTCGGAAGCGACTAACCGCAGATACGCAGTATTTT
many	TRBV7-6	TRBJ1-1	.	CASSSKPNTEAFF	TGTGCCAGCAGCTCTAAGCCTAACACTGAAGCTTTCTTT
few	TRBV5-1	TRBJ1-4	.	CASSLRFTEEKLFF	TGCGCCAGCAGCTTGAGGTTCACCGAAGAAAAACTGTTTTTT